This TCR beta chain was retrieved from a study of monozygotic twins with inflammatory bowel disease. Notes on the study in general: On the inverse Simpson index, IBD patients scored lower for TCRbeta diversity than healthy co-twins.

From the 5' RACE reads, TCRdb lists one entry per CDR3 protein and no DNA. This sample lists 170,000 or so distinct CDR3 sequences; its ten largest clones have 7.4%. Concerning this clonotype itself: The target antigen is unknown.

The germline CDR1 and CDR2 sequences are DFQATT and SNEGSKA (reference sequence). The CDR3 extends over 11 amino acids. The sequence was obtained from a human donor with ulcerative colitis or Crohn's disease, or a healthy co-twin of an affected twin (not recorded which). What was sequenced was blood. V and J are TRBV20-1 and TRBJ2-4; the D call of TRBD1 rests on TCRdb alone, since no DNA is present to check it. CDR3 protein: CSTDGGNIQYF.